This T cell receptor (beta chain) was obtained from a study of identical twins. CDR3 length: 13 residues. J was trimmed by 2 bases and V by 6 bases; bases with no gene match: 1. Germline CDR1 reads MNHEY; CDR2 reads SMNVEV (reference sequence). TCRdb analysed the 5' RACE reads with MiXCR anew, one entry per CDR3 protein. This sample has 690,000 or so distinct CDR3 sequences, with approximately 9% found just once. In this sample, this clonotype turned up many times. Its specificity is not known. Study conclusions and caveats: Models underestimated out-of-frame TCR alpha sharing in monozygotic twins.

This same sample was also taken into another study, of yellow fever vaccine responses in identical twins.

The sequenced sample consisted of PBMCs. The source is a woman aged 18-30 years in good health. V gene TRBV27 combines with J gene TRBJ1-5, with TRBD1 identical over 7 bases. CDR3 DNA sequence: TGTGCCAGCAGGCAGGGGGGCAATCAGCCCCAGCATTTT. Translating it yields CASRQGGNQPQHF.